This T cell receptor beta chain was retrieved from a study of T cells after yellow fever vaccination. Study-level background: Where fractions had low cell numbers, libraries were prepared from them with the SMART-Seq v4 Ultra Low Input RNA kit.

This clonotype was seen at least ten times. The CDR3 sequence is 12 residues long. Per germline, CDR1 DFQATT and CDR2 SNEGSKA (reference sequence). The authors made TCR cDNA by 5'RACE template switching, adding a universal primer site and UMIs. TCRdb redid the calling of the 5' RACE reads with MiXCR, one entry per CDR3 protein. The sample records hundreds of thousands of distinct CDR3 sequences, roughly 5% being singletons. J is TRBJ1-1 and V is TRBV20-1, with 8 bases lining up with TRBD1. The source is a man between 18 and 29 years old who received the YFV17D yellow fever vaccine. Sequencing was performed on CD4+ T cells sorted from PBMCs, taken on the day of the yellow fever booster vaccination. Here the CDR3 reads CRGEGTGTEAFF. CDR3 DNA sequence: TGCAGGGGGGAGGGGACAGGCACTGAAGCTTTCTTT.